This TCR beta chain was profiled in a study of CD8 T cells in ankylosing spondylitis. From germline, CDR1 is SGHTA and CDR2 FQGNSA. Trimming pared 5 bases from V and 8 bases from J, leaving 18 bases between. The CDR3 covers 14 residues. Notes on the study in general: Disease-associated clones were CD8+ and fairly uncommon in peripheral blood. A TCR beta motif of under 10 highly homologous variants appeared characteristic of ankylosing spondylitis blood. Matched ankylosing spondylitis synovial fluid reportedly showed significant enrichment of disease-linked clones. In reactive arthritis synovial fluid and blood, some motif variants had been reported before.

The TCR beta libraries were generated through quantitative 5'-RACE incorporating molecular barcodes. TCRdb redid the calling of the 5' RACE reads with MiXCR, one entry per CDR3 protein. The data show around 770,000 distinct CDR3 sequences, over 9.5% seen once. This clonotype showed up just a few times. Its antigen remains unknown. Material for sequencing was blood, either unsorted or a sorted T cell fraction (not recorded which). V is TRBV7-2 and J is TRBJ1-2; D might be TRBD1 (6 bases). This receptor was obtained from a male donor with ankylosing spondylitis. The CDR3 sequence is CASSPGSRGRGYTF. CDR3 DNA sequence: TGTGCCAGCAGCCCCGGAAGCAGGGGCCGAGGCTACACCTTC.